This T cell receptor (beta chain) was captured in a study of human T cells and chemical hapten exposure. Overall study results and limits: The number of TCRs over 1 in 1000 frequency stayed unchanged after DPC.

The CDR3 consists of 15 residues. Trimming cost V 0 bases and J 6 bases; bases outside gene matches: 5. The sample's time point: patch test 2, 6 weeks after DPC sensitization. The sample's treatment: therapeutic diphenylcyclopropenone sensitization with weekly scalp DPC. Unfractionated whole blood yielded total RNA. Points on this clonotype: Its cognate antigen is unknown.

Unique molecular identifiers were linked by the library to individual cDNA molecules. TCRdb recomputed calls from the RACE reads with MiXCR, one row per CDR3 protein. This sample has tens of thousands of distinct CDR3 sequences; about a tenth occur once, and the top ten carry 1.5% to 2%. The gene calls are TRBV12-3 or TRBV12-4 and TRBJ2-5; 9 nucleotides align to TRBD1. This sample comprised whole blood, obtained in connection with sensitization to the hapten diphenylcyclopropenone (DPC). The sequence was obtained from a woman between 45 and 60 years old with alopecia areata. Some clones in this sample may be carry-over from other donors' samples. The CDR3 is CASSLAGTGTKTQYF. CDR3 nucleotide sequence: TGTGCCAGCAGTTTAGCCGGGACAGGGACTAAGACCCAGTACTTC.